What follows is one TCR beta chain and its context. These data belong to a study of T cell responses to AZD1222 COVID-19 vaccine. The CDR3 consists of 11 residues. The V segment lost 8 bases and the J segment 7 bases; nucleotides outside the gene matches: 1. The germline CDR1 and CDR2 sequences are SGHTA and FQGTGA. Method: immunoSEQ multiplex PCR; TCRdb's copy keeps in-frame clones and lacks some. Of some 97,000 clones listed, around nine tenths are singletons. J is TRBJ2-1 and V is TRBV7-3; TRBD2 matches at 8 bases. This clonotype was sampled from an adult in good health. The sample here was peripheral blood, taken on day 0 of AZD1222 vaccination. This CDR3 reads CASASGNEQFF. The CDR3 coding sequence is TGTGCCAGCGCTAGCGGGAATGAGCAGTTCTTC.